This TCR beta chain was found in a study of blood T cells in healthy people across ages. With 1 base removed from V and 4 bases from J, the gap between germline ends came to 12 bases. This CDR3 comprises 15 residues. Germline V gene lookup returns CDR1 SGHRS and CDR2 YFSETQ. Worth noting for this clonotype: Its antigen is unidentified.

Study results and limitations: Total diversity from one million sequenced T cells was likely underestimated.

For every donor, a draw yielded approximately 9.9 milliliters of peripheral blood. Primers used in a second PCR of roughly 7 to 12 cycles were a sample-barcoded 5' primer and a J-beta primer mix. TCRdb itself ran the 5' RACE reads through MiXCR, one entry per CDR3 protein. The sample lists over a million distinct CDR3 sequences; 40% to 55% were seen once. The specimen was blood. This clonotype was obtained from a woman between 55 and 75 years old in good health. This rearrangement joins TRBV5-1 to TRBJ2-1, with D perhaps TRBD2 (8 bases). The CDR3 loop is CASSLIAGQYNEQFF. CDR3 nucleotides: TGCGCCAGCAGCTTGATAGCGGGACAGTACAATGAGCAGTTCTTC. Drawing the rest from reference TRBV5-1 and TRBJ2-1, the complete variable domain is KAGVTQTPRYLIKTRGQQVTLSCSPISGHRSVSWYQQTPGQGLQFLFEYFSETQRNKGNFPGRFSGRQFSNSRSEMNVSTLELGDSALYLCASSLIAGQYNEQFFGPGTRLTVL.